This passage covers 10 T cell receptor beta chains from one sample sequenced in a study of blood T cell repertoires in COVID-19 (TCRdb year 2020). The library was generated by the immunoSEQ multiplex PCR assay. TCRdb stores this immuneACCESS table with in-frame sequences only. Part of the clones is absent; in the studies checked, under half of the shortfall reflects unresolved V genes, and no reason is known for the rest. In all, the sample holds a few hundred thousand clones, and 90% of those were seen once. The top ten clones comprise about 0.6% of the sample. Sequenced input: PBMCs or T cells enriched from blood (not recorded which). The receptors derive from a man younger than 35 who had recovered from COVID-19.

CDR3 in DNA: TGTGCCAGCAGCACCAGGGAGGCGGGAGGGAGCGAGACCCAGTACTTC. The encoded protein is CASSTREAGGSETQYF. The chain links TRBV5-4 to TRBJ2-5; TRBD2 agrees at 9 bases. CDR1 is SGHNT and CDR2 is YYREEE in the germline V gene (reference sequence). The CDR3 runs 16 residues. The V and J ends lost 4 bases and 5 bases, in that order; junction bases with no gene match: 12.

The chain joins TRBV28 to TRBJ2-7; D is unclear. CDR1 MDHEN and CDR2 SYDVKM come from the germline V gene. The CDR3 runs 9 residues. V lost 8 bases and J lost 5, with 4 bases in between. CDR3 region: CASRNEQYF. CDR3 nucleotide sequence: TGTGCCAGCCGTAACGAGCAGTACTTC. Using reference TRBV28 and TRBJ2-7 for the parts outside the CDR3, the full variable domain is DVKVTQSSRYLVKRTGEKVFLECVQDMDHENMFWYRQDPGLGLRLIYFSYDVKMKEKGDIPEGYSVSREKKERFSLILESASTNQTSMYLCASRNEQYFGPGTRLTVT.

The V and J genes are TRBV4-2 and TRBJ2-1; 13 bases fit TRBD2. Germline V lookup: CDR1 LGHNA, CDR2 YNFKEQ. The CDR3 runs to 17 residues. After removal of 4 bases from V and 4 bases from J, the junction contained 7 bases not matched to a gene. The CDR3 protein is CASSLGLAGDTYNEQFF. CDR3 in DNA: TGTGCCAGCAGCCTAGGACTAGCGGGAGACACTTACAATGAGCAGTTCTTC.

The genes are TRBV6-5 and TRBJ2-2, with D maybe TRBD1 (5 bases). The CDR3 contains 15 residues. V dropped 5 bases and J dropped 0 bases, with 10 bases sitting between them. Germline-derived CDR1 and CDR2 are MNHEY and SVGAGI. The CDR3 nucleotides read TGTGCCAGCAGTCTGGGGCTAGCGAACACCGGGGAGCTGTTTTTT. It yields the protein CASSLGLANTGELFF.

This clone was found once. The chain has TRBV14 and TRBJ2-2, with TRBD2 matching 7 bases. Trimming cost V 1 base and J 14 bases; bases outside gene matches: 7. The V gene's germline CDR1 is SGHDN and CDR2 FVKESK. The CDR3 contains 13 residues. The DNA for the CDR3 is TGTGCCAGCAGCCAAGTGGCGGGAGAGAGTCTGTTTTTT. This translates into CASSQVAGESLFF. The full variable domain, in which reference TRBV14 and TRBJ2-2 provide the parts outside the CDR3, is EAGVTQFPSHSVIEKGQTVTLRCDPISGHDNLYWYRRVMGKEIKFLLHFVKESKQDESGMPNNRFLAERTGGTYSTLKVQPAELEDSGVYFCASSQVAGESLFFGEGSRLTVL.

V usage is TRBV5-6 and J usage is TRBJ1-1; weak D call: TRBD1 (6 bases). V lost 4 bases and J 0 bases, leaving 10 bases between the germline ends. The germline V gene encodes CDR1 SGHDT and CDR2 YYEEEE. The CDR3 spans 14 residues. The CDR3 DNA reads TGTGCCAGCAGCCCGGGACAAGTGAACACTGAAGCTTTCTTT. This codes for CASSPGQVNTEAFF.

This clone is a singleton in its sample. The rearrangement joins TRBV5-6 to TRBJ1-2; D not resolved. Deletions cut 0 bases from V and 7 bases from J, with 13 bases between. Germline loops: CDR1 SGHDT, CDR2 YYEEEE. The CDR3 totals 14 residues. The CDR3 is CASSLGQPPSGYTF. DNA for the CDR3: TGTGCCAGCAGCTTGGGACAACCCCCCTCTGGCTACACCTTC.

The chain is built from TRBV18 and TRBJ2-3; D unresolved. V lost 1 base to trimming and J lost 0 bases, with 17 bases between them. CDR1 is KGHSH, CDR2 LQKENI, per germline. The CDR3 is 18 amino acids. The DNA of the CDR3 is TGTGCCAGCTCACCACTATTCAGGCCAGAAACTAGCACAGATACGCAGTATTTT. Amino acid sequence: CASSPLFRPETSTDTQYF.

This chain joins TRBV6-2 or TRBV6-3 and TRBJ1-2, with D perhaps matching TRBD1 (5 bases). The CDR3 has 13 amino acids. Trimming stripped 2 bases from V and 5 bases from J, with 9 bases between. Germline V gives CDR1 MNHEY, CDR2 SVGEGT. CDR3 DNA sequence: TGTGCCAGCAGTTACCCGGGGGGATATGGCTACACCTTC. Translation: CASSYPGGYGYTF.

V gene TRBV9 combines with J gene TRBJ2-3, with 10 positions matching TRBD2. Germline CDR1 is SGDLS and CDR2 is YYNGEE. The V segment lost 3 bases and the J segment 6 bases; nucleotides outside the gene matches: 10. This CDR3 has 16 residues. The CDR3, as DNA: TGTGCCAGCAGCGCCTCATCTAGCGGGAGAATGGATACGCAGTATTTT. This encodes CASSASSSGRMDTQYF. The full variable domain, its missing parts supplied by reference TRBV9 and TRBJ2-3, is DSGVTQTPKHLITATGQRVTLRCSPRSGDLSVYWYQQSLDQGLQFLIQYYNGEERAKGNILERFSAQQFPDLHSELNLSSLELGDSALYFCASSASSSGRMDTQYFGPGTRLTVL.